Below, one T cell receptor beta chain is given with its context. Its target is not known. Reverse transcribing all isolated RNA meant expressed TCRB transcripts were sequenced. Measured with immunoSEQ multiplex PCR; TCRdb has only the in-frame clones, and not every one. The sample records about 740,000 clones, 10% to 15% being singletons. The CDR3 has 19 amino acids. Germline-derived CDR1 and CDR2 are SGHVS and FNYEAQ. V gave up 5 bases and J gave up 0 bases; unmatched junction bases: 12. Markers CD45RO/CCR7/CD25/CD127/CD95/CD27 served to sort CD4+ naive, central memory, regulatory and stem cell-like memory cells. This sample was included in a study of beta chain features in type 1 diabetes. Study-level findings and limits: Patients with Type 1 diabetes showed moderately but significantly shorter TCRB CDR3s in all four CD4+ subsets.

This receptor was taken from a man aged 18 to 29 with type 1 diabetes. The chain recombines TRBV7-6 with TRBJ2-6; 8 bases fit TRBD1. Sequences were obtained from naive CD4+ T cells from blood. The CDR3 DNA reads TGTGCCAGCAGCCTGAGAGGCAGGGGGCCGATCTCTGGGGCCAACGTCCTGACTTTC. As protein: CASSLRGRGPISGANVLTF.